The 10 T cell receptor beta chains in this list originate from one sample, sequenced in a study of shared clonotypes between healthy human individuals. Generated by immunoSEQ multiplex PCR, the TCRdb table keeps only in-frame clones and is missing some. Of 1.4 million or so clones in the sample, roughly 98.5% are singletons; the top ten hold roughly 0.36%. Sequenced sample: naive CD4+ T cells sorted from blood. Subset reported: CD45RA+ positively selected. These receptors all come from a man in his thirties or forties in good health.

The V gene is TRBV5-5, the J gene TRBJ2-1; D is perhaps TRBD1 (5 bases). Germline-derived CDR1 and CDR2 are SGHKS and YYEKEE (reference sequence). This CDR3 is 13 amino acids long. The germline V and J ends were trimmed by 0 bases and 9 bases, with 10 bases remaining between them. The chain's CDR3 is CASSLAGAAEQFF. The CDR3 nucleotides are TGTGCCAGCAGCTTGGCTGGGGCTGCTGAGCAGTTCTTC.

CDR3 in amino acids: CASSDPGGTEAFF. CDR3 in DNA: TGTGCCAGCAGTGACCCAGGGGGCACTGAAGCTTTCTTT. The chain carries TRBV25-1 and TRBJ1-1; 7 bases are a match to TRBD1. J lost 4 bases, V lost 3 bases, and 2 bases had no gene match. The CDR3 spans 13 residues. Germline V gene data show CDR1 as MGHDK and CDR2 as SYGVNS.

This chain links TRBV9 with TRBJ2-1; no reliable D call. Germline assignment: CDR1 SGDLS and CDR2 YYNGEE. Deletions cut 3 bases from V and 0 bases from J, with 4 bases between. The CDR3 runs to 13 residues. The CDR3 nucleotides are TGTGCCAGCAGCGATAGCTCCTACAATGAGCAGTTCTTC. This encodes CASSDSSYNEQFF.

The J gene is TRBJ2-1, the V gene TRBV4-2, with D unresolved. The V end lost 4 bases, the J end lost 8 bases, and 6 bases lay between the germline ends. Germline V gene lookup returns CDR1 LGHNA and CDR2 YNFKEQ. The CDR3 extends over 11 amino acids. The CDR3 protein is CASSRGDEQFF. The CDR3 DNA sequence: TGTGCCAGCAGCCGCGGCGATGAGCAGTTCTTC.

Comment on this clone: This same CDR3 is encoded by further DNA sequences in the sample. The CDR3 sequence: CASSLQGAGETQYF. The CDR3 DNA reads as TGCGCCAGCAGCTTACAGGGGGCCGGGGAGACCCAGTACTTC. This chain connects TRBV5-1 to TRBJ2-5; 9 nucleotides agree with TRBD1. This CDR3 is 14 amino acids long. From germline, CDR1 is SGHRS and CDR2 YFSETQ. With V trimmed by 2 bases and J by 5 bases, 4 bases remained unmatched.

The rearrangement links TRBV27 to TRBJ1-2; D is unclear. Germline V gene lookup returns CDR1 MNHEY and CDR2 SMNVEV (reference sequence). This CDR3 is 15 amino acids long. Trimming shortened V by 3 bases and J by 4 bases, and 15 bases separated the two germline ends. The CDR3 DNA reads as TGTGCCAGCAGTTTCGGCAGAGACCCTCTCTATGGCTACACCTTC. Encoded protein: CASSFGRDPLYGYTF.

J is TRBJ1-5 and V is TRBV6-5; D not certain. Germline loops: CDR1 MNHEY, CDR2 SVGAGI. The germline V and J ends were trimmed by 4 bases and 0 bases, with 10 bases remaining between them. The CDR3 has 15 amino acids. CDR3: CASSSRSLSNQPQHF. CDR3 coding DNA: TGTGCCAGCAGTTCCCGGAGCCTTAGCAATCAGCCCCAGCATTTT.

The J gene is TRBJ2-4, the V gene TRBV9, with TRBD2 matching over 10 bases. The CDR3 has 16 residues. Germline assignment: CDR1 SGDLS and CDR2 YYNGEE. V lost 4 bases and J lost 5; bases outside the gene matches: 9. CDR3 DNA sequence: TGTGCCAGCAGCCTCGGACTAGCGGATATAGAAAACATTCAGTACTTC. It is translated as CASSLGLADIENIQYF.

The rearrangement links TRBV6-5 to TRBJ1-4; possibly TRBD1 for D (6 bases). The ends were cut back, 4 bases at V and 14 bases at J, with 17 bases in the middle. Looked up from germline, CDR1 is MNHEY and CDR2 is SVGAGI. The CDR3 is made up of 13 amino acids. The CDR3 here is CASSWSPGTHLFF. The CDR3, as DNA: TGTGCCAGCAGTTGGTCCCCCGGGACACATCTGTTTTTT.

The rearrangement joins TRBV10-3 to TRBJ2-1; 14 bases line up with TRBD2. Germline loops: CDR1 ENHRY, CDR2 SYGVKD. The CDR3 has 18 amino acids. With V trimmed by 4 bases and J by 2 bases, 7 bases remained unmatched. The DNA of the CDR3 is TGTGCCATCAGTGGTCCCGGGACTAGCGGGAGAACCTACAATGAGCAGTTCTTC. Translating gives CAISGPGTSGRTYNEQFF.